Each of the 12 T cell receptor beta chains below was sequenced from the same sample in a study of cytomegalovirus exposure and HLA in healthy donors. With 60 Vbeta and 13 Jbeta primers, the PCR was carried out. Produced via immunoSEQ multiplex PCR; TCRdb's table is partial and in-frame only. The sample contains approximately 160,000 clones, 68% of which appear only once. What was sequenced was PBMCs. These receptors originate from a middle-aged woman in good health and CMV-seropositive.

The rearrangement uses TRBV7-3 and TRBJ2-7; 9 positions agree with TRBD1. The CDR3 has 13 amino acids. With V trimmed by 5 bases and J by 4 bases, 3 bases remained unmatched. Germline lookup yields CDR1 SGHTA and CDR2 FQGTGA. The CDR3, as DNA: TGTGCCAGCAGCATGGGACAGGGTTACGAGCAGTACTTC. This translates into CASSMGQGYEQYF.

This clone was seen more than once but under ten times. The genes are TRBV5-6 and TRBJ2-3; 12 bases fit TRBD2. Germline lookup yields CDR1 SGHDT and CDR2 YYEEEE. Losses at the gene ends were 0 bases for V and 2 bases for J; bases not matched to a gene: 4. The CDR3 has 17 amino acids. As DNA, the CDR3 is TGTGCCAGCAGCTTGGTGCTAGCGGGGGGGTTCACAGATACGCAGTATTTT. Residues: CASSLVLAGGFTDTQYF.

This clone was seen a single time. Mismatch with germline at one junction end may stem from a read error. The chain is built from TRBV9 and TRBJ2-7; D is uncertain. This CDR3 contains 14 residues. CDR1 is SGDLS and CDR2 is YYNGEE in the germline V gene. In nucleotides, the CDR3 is TGTGCCAGCAGCCCACGCAACACAGATCCCGAAGTTCTCTTC. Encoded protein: CASSPRNTDPEVLF.

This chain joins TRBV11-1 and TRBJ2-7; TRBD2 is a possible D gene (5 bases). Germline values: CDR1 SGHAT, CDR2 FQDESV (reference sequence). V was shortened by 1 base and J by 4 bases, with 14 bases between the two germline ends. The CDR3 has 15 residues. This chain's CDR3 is CASSLVSYSGYEQYF. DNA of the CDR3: TGTGCCAGCAGCTTAGTATCGTACTCGGGGTACGAGCAGTACTTC.

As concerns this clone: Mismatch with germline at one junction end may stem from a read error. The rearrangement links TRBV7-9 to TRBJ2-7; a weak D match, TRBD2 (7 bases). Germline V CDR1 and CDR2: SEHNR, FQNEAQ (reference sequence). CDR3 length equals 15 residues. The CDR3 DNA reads TGTGCCAGCAGTCCTCAGGGAGGGACAACCTACGAGCGGTACTTC. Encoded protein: CASSPQGGTTYERYF.

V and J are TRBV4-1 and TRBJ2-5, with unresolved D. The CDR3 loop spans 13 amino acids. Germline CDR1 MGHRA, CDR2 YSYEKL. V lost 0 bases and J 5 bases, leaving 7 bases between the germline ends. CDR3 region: CASSQDPRETQYF. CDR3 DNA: TGCGCCAGCAGCCAAGATCCACGGGAGACCCAGTACTTC.

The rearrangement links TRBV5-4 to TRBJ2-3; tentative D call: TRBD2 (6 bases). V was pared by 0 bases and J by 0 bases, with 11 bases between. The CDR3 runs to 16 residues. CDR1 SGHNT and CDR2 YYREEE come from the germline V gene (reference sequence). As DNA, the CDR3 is TGTGCCAGCAGCTTGGAAGGACGGGGGAGCACAGATACGCAGTATTTT. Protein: CASSLEGRGSTDTQYF.

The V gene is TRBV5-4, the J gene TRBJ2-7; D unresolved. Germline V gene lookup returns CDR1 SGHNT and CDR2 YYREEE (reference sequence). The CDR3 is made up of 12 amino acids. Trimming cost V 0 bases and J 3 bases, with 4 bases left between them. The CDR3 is CASSLDGYEQYF. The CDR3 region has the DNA TGTGCCAGCAGCTTGGACGGCTACGAGCAGTACTTC.

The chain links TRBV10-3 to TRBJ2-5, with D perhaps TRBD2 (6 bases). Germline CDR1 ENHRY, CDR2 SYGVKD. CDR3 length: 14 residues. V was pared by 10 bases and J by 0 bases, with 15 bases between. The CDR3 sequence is CATRFAGNQETQYF. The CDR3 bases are TGTGCCACCCGTTTCGCGGGAAACCAAGAGACCCAGTACTTC.

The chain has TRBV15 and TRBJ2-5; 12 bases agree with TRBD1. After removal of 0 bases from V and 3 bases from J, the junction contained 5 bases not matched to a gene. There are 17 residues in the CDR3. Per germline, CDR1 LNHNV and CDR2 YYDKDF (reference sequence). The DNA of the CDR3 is TGTGCCACCAGCAGAGATCCCGGGACAGGGGGCGAAGAGACCCAGTACTTC. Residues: CATSRDPGTGGEETQYF.

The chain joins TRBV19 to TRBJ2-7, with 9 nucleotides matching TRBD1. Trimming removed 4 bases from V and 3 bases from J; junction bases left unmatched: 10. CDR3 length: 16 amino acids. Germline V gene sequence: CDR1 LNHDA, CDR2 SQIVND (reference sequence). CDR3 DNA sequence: TGTGCCAGTAGTACCCGCGGGACAGGGAGGTTCTACGAGCAGTACTTC. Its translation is CASSTRGTGRFYEQYF.

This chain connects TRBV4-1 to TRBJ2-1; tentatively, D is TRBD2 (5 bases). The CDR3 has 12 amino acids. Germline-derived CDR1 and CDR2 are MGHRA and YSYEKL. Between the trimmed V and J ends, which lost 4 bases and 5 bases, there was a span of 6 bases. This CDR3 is CASSPGNNEQFF. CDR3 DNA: TGCGCCAGCAGCCCCGGGAACAATGAGCAGTTCTTC.